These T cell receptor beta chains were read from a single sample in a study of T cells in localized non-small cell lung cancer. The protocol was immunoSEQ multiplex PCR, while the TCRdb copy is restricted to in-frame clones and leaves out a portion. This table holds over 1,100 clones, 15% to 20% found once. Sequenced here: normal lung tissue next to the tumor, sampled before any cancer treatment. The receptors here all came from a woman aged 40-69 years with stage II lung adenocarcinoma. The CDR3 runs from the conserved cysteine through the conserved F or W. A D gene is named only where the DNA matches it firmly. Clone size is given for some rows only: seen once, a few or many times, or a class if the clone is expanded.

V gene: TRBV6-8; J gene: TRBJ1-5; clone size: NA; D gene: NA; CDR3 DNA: TGTGCCAGCAGTTCCGGGACCGGCGGGCCCCAGCATTTT; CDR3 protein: CASSSGTGGPQHF
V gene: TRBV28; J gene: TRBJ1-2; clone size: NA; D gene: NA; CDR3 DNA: TGTGCCAGCAGTTTCCGTGCCGGCTATGGCTACACCTTC; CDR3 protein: CASSFRAGYGYTF
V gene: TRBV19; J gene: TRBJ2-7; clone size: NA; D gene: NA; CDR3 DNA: TGTGCCAGTAGTGGGGGCTCCTACGAGCAGTACTTC; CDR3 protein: CASSGGSYEQYF
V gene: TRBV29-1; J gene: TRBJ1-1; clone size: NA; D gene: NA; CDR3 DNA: TGCAGCGTTGTGGGCACCGGGGGCACTGAAGCTTTCTTT; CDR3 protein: CSVVGTGGTEAFF
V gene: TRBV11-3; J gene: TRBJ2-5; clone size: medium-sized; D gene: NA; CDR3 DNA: TGTGCCAGCAATCGTTTTCAAGGAGACCAAGAGACCCAGTACTTC; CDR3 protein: CASNRFQGDQETQYF
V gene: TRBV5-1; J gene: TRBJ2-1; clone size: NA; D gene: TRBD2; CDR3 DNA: TGCGCCAGCAGCCCGGGACTAGCGGGGGAAGGGGAGCAGTTCTTC; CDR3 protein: CASSPGLAGEGEQFF
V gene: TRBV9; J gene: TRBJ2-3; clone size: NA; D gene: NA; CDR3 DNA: TGTGCCAGCAGCCGAATTACTAGCACAGATACGCAGTATTTT; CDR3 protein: CASSRITSTDTQYF
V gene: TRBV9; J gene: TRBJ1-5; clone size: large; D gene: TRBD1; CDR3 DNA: TGTGCCAGCAGTGAGACCGGGACAGCGCTCATCCAGCCCCAGCATTTT; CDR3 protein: CASSETGTALIQPQHF
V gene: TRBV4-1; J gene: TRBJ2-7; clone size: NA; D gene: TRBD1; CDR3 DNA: TGCGCCAGCAGCCATTCGACAGGGTGGGACTACGAGCAGTACTTC; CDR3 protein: CASSHSTGWDYEQYF
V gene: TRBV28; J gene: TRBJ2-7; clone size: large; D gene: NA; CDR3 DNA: TGTGCCAGCAGCCCCGGAGGGGGGACCTACGAGCAGTACTTC; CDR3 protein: CASSPGGGTYEQYF
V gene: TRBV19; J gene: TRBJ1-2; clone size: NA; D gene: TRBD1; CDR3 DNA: TGTGCCAGTACCCCGGACGGACAGGCTCCCCTCTATGGCTACACCTTC; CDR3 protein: CASTPDGQAPLYGYTF
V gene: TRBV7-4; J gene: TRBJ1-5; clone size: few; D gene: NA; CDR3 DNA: TGTGCCAGCAGCTTGATGGGGAGTGACAATCAGCCCCAGCATTTT; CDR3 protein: CASSLMGSDNQPQHF
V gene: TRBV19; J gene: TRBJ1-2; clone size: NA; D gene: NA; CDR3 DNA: TGTGCCACCCAGGGTGTGTATGGCTACACCTTC; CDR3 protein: CATQGVYGYTF
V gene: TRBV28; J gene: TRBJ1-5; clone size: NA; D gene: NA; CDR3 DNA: TGTGCCAGCAGTGAGACGAACAATCAGCCCCAGCATTTT; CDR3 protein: CASSETNNQPQHF
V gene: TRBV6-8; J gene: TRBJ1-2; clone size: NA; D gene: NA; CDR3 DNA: TGTGCCAGCAGTTACTCGGGCTCGGATGGCTACACCTTC; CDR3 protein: CASSYSGSDGYTF
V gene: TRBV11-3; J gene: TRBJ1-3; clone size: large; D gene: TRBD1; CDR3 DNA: TGTGCCAGCAGCTCCAGACAGGGACCTGGAAACACCATATATTTT; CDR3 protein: CASSSRQGPGNTIYF
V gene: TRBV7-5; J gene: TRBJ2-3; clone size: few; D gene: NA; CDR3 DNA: TGTGCCAGCAGCTTTGACGGAGCTTTCACAGATACGCAGTATTTT; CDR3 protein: CASSFDGAFTDTQYF
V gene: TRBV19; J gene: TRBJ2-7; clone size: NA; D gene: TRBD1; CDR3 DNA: TGTGCCAGTAGTACTCCGCGGGCCGAAGAGGGTTACAGGGGCGAGCAGTACTTC; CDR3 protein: CASSTPRAEEGYRGEQYF
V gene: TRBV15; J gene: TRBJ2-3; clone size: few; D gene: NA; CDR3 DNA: TGTGCCACCAGCAGGGGGGGGCAGGGAACAGATACGCAGTATTTT; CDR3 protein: CATSRGGQGTDTQYF
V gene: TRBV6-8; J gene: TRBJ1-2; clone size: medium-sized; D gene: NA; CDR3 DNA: TGTGCCAGCAGTTACGTGCAGTACCCTAACTATGGCTACACCTTC; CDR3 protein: CASSYVQYPNYGYTF